This T cell receptor beta chain was observed in a study of regulatory dendritic cells for organ transplantation. General study results and limits: Regulatory dendritic cells appeared to expand memory CD8+ clones less than mature ones. Naive CD4+ and CD8+ repertoires were highly diverse; memory CD8+ was most oligoclonal.

As regards this clone: Antigen: not known.

Clones were sequenced by immunoSEQ multiplex PCR, and TCRdb holds only the in-frame ones, with some missing. The sample records roughly 9,300 clones, roughly 65% being singletons. CFSE-labeled sorted T cells met regulatory or mature dendritic cells for 5 days. Naive CD45RA+ and memory CD45RO+ CD4+ or CD8+ T cells were FACS-sorted. Sequencing was performed on naive CD4+ T cells from blood cultured with dendritic cells. As to subset: CD45RA+ naive T cells. This clonotype was sampled from a human donor in good health.

The CDR3 protein is CASSLASITEAFF. The CDR3, as DNA: TGTGCCAGCAGCTTAGCTTCTATCACTGAAGCTTTCTTT. V gene TRBV7-9 combines with J gene TRBJ1-1; no clear D gene. The V and J ends lost 0 bases and 4 bases respectively, with 6 bases between them. The CDR3 length is 13 residues. Per the germline V gene, CDR1 is SEHNR and CDR2 is FQNEAQ (reference sequence).